This entry lists 6 T cell receptor beta chains sequenced from one sample in a study of blood T cell repertoires in COVID-19. Here immunoSEQ multiplex PCR was the method, and the copy in TCRdb shows in-frame clones only, minus some. This table has hundreds of thousands of clones, over 70% appearing once. Sequencing was performed on peripheral blood. The origin of the receptors is a woman older than 75 with acute or convalescent COVID-19.

J is TRBJ1-3 and V is TRBV12-3 or TRBV12-4; 8 nucleotides line up with TRBD1. Losses at the gene ends were 6 bases for V and 4 bases for J; bases not matched to a gene: 2. This CDR3 region has 13 residues. For the CDR3, the DNA is TGTGCCAGCAGACGGACAGGGGGAAACACCATATATTTT. It encodes CASRRTGGNTIYF.

This clone was seen only a few times. The chain carries TRBV7-9 and TRBJ2-7; D is perhaps TRBD2 (6 bases). Trimming took off 8 bases at V and 0 bases at J, with 11 bases between the two ends. There are 13 residues in the CDR3. Looked up from germline, CDR1 is SEHNR and CDR2 is FQNEAQ (reference sequence). The CDR3 here is CASEKEGSYEQYF. The CDR3 nucleotides read TGTGCCAGCGAGAAGGAGGGCTCCTACGAGCAGTACTTC.

Only one count was recorded for this clone. The V call is TRBV5-6, the J call TRBJ2-5; D remains unclear. V gave up 1 base and J gave up 5 bases, with 9 bases separating them. CDR3 length: 13 amino acids. Germline lookup yields CDR1 SGHDT and CDR2 YYEEEE. The CDR3 protein is CASSLWVSETQYF. Written as DNA, the CDR3 is TGTGCCAGCAGCTTGTGGGTTAGCGAGACCCAGTACTTC. Full variable domain (outside the CDR3, taken from reference TRBV5-6 and TRBJ2-5): DAGVTQSPTHLIKTRGQQVTLRCSPKSGHDTVSWYQQALGQGPQFIFQYYEEEERQRGNFPDRFSGHQFPNYSSELNVNALLLGDSALYLCASSLWVSETQYFGPGTRLLVL.

The chain employs TRBV10-3 and TRBJ2-7, with 9 bases matching TRBD2. This CDR3 comprises 14 residues. CDR1 and CDR2 from the germline V gene are ENHRY and SYGVKD. The V segment lost 6 bases and the J segment 3 bases; nucleotides outside the gene matches: 6. CDR3 protein: CAIRPSGDIYEQYF. CDR3 coding DNA: TGTGCCATCAGGCCTAGCGGGGATATCTACGAGCAGTACTTC.

The genes are TRBV15 and TRBJ2-4; D is ambiguous. The V end lost 0 bases, the J end lost 3 bases, and 18 bases lay between the germline ends. Germline V CDR1 and CDR2: LNHNV, YYDKDF (reference sequence). This CDR3 region has 18 residues. DNA of the CDR3: TGTGCCACCAGCAGAGATCTTGCGTCGCAGGTTAACAAAAACATTCAGTACTTC. Translated, it gives CATSRDLASQVNKNIQYF.

This chain links TRBV4-2 with TRBJ2-7; 10 nucleotides align to TRBD2. CDR1 is LGHNA and CDR2 is YNFKEQ in the germline V gene. The CDR3 loop spans 16 amino acids. Trimming at V came to 3 bases and at J to 1 base, leaving 6 bases not matched to a gene. The chain's CDR3 is CASSQGSGGVSYEQYF. The CDR3, as DNA: TGTGCCAGCAGCCAGGGGAGCGGGGGGGTATCCTACGAGCAGTACTTC.